This TCR beta chain was sequenced during a study of T cell clones after liver transplantation. Unstimulated PBMCs were sorted into CD3+CD4+ and CD3+CD8+ populations. Findings and limits, study-wide: These preliminary findings come from unstandardized post-transplant sampling times.

Sequencing was performed with immunoSEQ multiplex PCR; in TCRdb, only in-frame clones are kept and a portion is missing. The sample has tens of thousands of clones, roughly 90% seen once. The V gene's germline CDR1 is LGHNA and CDR2 YNFKEQ. V was pared by 4 bases and J by 6 bases, with 18 bases between. The CDR3 length is 16 residues. With regard to this clone: Antigen unknown.

Sample: CD8+ T cells from blood, taken 12 months after liver transplant. This sequence originates from a human patient who received a liver transplant. These T cells may partly come from the graft donor. The chain couples TRBV4-2 to TRBJ1-4; D possibly corresponds to TRBD1 (5 bases). The DNA for the CDR3 is TGTGCCAGCAGCCCAGAAAAGGGATGGGGGTATGAAAAACTGTTTTTT. As protein: CASSPEKGWGYEKLFF.